This T cell receptor beta chain was obtained from a study of shared T cell receptors in the human thymus. Germline V gives CDR1 SGHRS, CDR2 YFSETQ. V lost 4 bases and J lost 7; bases outside the gene matches: 11. The CDR3 length is 15 residues. Here immunoSEQ multiplex PCR was the method, and the copy in TCRdb shows in-frame clones only, minus some. Of roughly 660,000 clones in the sample, roughly 90% were seen once. These sequences were also reported in another study, on human thymus T cells.

The receptor's source is a boy younger than two with a congenital heart defect. The sequenced sample was thymocytes. This chain connects TRBV5-1 to TRBJ2-1, with 7 bases that match TRBD1. For the CDR3, the DNA is TGCGCCAGCAGCACCCCAGACAGGGATTGGAATGAGCAGTTCTTC. It codes for CASSTPDRDWNEQFF.